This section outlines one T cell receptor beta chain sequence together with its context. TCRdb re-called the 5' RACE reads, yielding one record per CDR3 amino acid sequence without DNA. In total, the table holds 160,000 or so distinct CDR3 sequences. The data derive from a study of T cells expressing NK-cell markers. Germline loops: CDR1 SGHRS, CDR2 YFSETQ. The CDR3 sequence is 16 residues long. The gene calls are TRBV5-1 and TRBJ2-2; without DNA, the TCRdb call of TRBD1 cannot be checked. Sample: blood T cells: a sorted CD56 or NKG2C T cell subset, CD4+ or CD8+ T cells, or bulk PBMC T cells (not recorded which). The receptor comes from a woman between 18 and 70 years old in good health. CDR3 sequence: CASSLFPGDNTGELFF.